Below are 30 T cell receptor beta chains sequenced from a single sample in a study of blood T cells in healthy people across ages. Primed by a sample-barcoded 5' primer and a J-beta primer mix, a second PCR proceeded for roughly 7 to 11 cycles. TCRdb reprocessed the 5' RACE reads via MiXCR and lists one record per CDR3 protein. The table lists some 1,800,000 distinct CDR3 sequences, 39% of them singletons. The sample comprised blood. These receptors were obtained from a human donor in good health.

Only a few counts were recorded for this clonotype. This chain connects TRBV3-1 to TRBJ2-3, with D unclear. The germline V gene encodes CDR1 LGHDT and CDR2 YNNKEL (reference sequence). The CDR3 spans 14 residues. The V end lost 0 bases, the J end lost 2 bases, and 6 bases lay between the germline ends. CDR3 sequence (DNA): TGTGCCAGCAGCCAAGAACCTTACACAGATACGCAGTATTTT. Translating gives CASSQEPYTDTQYF.

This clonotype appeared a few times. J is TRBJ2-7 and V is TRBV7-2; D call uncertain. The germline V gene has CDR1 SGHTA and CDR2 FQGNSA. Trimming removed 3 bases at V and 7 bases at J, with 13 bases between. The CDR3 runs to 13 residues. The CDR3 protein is CASSFEPSWEQYF. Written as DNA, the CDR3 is TGTGCCAGCAGCTTCGAACCGAGTTGGGAGCAGTACTTC.

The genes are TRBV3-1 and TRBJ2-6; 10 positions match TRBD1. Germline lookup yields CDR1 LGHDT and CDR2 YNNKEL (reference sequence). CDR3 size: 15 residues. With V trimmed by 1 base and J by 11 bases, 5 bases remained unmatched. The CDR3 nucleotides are TGTGCCAGCAGCCAAGTGGGGACAGGGGTCTACGTCCTGACTTTC. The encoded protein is CASSQVGTGVYVLTF.

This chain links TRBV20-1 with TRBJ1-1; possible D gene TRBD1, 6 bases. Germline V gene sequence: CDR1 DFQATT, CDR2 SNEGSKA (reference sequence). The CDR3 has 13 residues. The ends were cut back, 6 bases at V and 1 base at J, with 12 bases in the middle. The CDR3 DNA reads TGCAGTGCAACAGGGCTAGAGAACACTGAAGCTTTCTTT. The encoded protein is CSATGLENTEAFF.

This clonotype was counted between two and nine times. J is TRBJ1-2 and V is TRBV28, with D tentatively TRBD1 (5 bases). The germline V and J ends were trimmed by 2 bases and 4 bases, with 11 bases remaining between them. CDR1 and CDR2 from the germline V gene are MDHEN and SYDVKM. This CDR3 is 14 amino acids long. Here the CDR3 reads CASSLVRVTYGYTF. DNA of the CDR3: TGTGCCAGCAGTTTAGTCAGGGTGACCTATGGCTACACCTTC.

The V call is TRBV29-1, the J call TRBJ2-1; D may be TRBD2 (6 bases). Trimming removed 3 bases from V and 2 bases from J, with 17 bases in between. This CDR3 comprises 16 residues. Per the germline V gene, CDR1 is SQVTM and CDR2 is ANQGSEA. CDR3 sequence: CSVDTFGSGAYNEQFF. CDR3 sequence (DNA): TGCAGCGTTGATACGTTTGGTAGCGGAGCCTACAATGAGCAGTTCTTC.

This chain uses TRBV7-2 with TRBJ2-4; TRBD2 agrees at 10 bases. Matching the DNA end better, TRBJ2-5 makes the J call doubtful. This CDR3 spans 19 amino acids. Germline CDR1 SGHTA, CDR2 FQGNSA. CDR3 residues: CASSLRPLSSGGAQETQYF. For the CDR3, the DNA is TGTGCCAGCAGCTTAAGGCCCCTATCCAGCGGGGGGGCCCAAGAGACCCAGTACTTC.

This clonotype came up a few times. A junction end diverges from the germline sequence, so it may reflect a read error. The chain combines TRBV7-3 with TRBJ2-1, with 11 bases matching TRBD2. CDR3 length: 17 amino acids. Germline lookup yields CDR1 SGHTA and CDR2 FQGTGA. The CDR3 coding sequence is TGTGCCAGTAGCTTCCTAGCGGGGGGCCCCGTCTCCAATGAGCAGTTCTTC. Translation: CASSFLAGGPVSNEQFF.

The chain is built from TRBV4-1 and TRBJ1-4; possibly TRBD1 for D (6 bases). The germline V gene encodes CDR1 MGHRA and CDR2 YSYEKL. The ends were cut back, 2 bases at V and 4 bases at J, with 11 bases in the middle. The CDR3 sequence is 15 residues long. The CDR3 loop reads CASSQQGLGNEKLFF. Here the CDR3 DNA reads TGCGCCAGCAGCCAACAGGGGCTAGGTAATGAAAAACTGTTTTTT.

The CDR3 reads CASSPWGWGSTDTQYF. Written as DNA, the CDR3 is TGTGCCAGCAGCCCCTGGGGCTGGGGAAGCACAGATACGCAGTATTTT. The chain carries TRBV7-2 and TRBJ2-3; weak D call: TRBD1 (5 bases). V shed 5 bases and J shed 0 bases, with 15 bases lying between them. This CDR3 is 16 amino acids long. Germline-derived CDR1 and CDR2 are SGHTA and FQGNSA. Combining the CDR3 with reference TRBV7-2 and TRBJ2-3 gives the whole variable domain GAGVSQSPSNKVTEKGKDVELRCDPISGHTALYWYRQSLGQGLEFLIYFQGNSAPDKSGLPSDRFSAERTGGSVSTLTIQRTQQEDSAVYLCASSPWGWGSTDTQYFGPGTRLTVL.

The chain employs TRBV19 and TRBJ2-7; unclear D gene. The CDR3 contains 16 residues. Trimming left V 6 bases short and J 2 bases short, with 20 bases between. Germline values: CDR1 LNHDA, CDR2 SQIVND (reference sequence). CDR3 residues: CASSPIGERRPYEQYF. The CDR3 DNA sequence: TGTGCCAGTAGCCCAATAGGTGAGAGACGTCCCTACGAGCAGTACTTC.

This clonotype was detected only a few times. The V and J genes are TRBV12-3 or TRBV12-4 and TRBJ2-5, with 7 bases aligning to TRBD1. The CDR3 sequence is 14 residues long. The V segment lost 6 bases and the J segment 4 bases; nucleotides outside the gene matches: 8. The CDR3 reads CASRRTGSPETQYF. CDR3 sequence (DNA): TGTGCCAGCAGACGGACAGGATCCCCAGAGACCCAGTACTTC.

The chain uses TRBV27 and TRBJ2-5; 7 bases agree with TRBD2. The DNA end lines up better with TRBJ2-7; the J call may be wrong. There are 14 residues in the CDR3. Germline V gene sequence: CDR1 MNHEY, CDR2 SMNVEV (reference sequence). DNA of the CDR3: TGTGCCAGCAGTAAATACGGGGGGACTTACGAGCAGTACTTC. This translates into CASSKYGGTYEQYF.

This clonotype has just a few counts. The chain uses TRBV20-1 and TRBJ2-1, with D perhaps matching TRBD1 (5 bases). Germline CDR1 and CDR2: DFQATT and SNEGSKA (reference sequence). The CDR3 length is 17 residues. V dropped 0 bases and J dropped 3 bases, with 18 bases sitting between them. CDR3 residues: CSARDGSGADNYNEQFF. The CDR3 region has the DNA TGCAGTGCTAGAGATGGCTCTGGGGCGGATAACTACAATGAGCAGTTCTTC.

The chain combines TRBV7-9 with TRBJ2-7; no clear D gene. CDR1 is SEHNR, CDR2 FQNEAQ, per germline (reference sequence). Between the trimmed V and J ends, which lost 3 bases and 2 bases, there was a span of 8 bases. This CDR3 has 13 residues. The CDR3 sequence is CASSFEHPYEQYF. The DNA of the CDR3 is TGTGCCAGCAGCTTCGAACATCCCTACGAGCAGTACTTC.

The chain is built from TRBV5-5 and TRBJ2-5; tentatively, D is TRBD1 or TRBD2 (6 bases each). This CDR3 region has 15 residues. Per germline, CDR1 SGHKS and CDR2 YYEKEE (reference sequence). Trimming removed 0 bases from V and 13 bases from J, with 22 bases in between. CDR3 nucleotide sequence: TGTGCCAGCAGCTTGGATCCGGGGGAGCCCTGGGGGCGGTACTTC. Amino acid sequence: CASSLDPGEPWGRYF.

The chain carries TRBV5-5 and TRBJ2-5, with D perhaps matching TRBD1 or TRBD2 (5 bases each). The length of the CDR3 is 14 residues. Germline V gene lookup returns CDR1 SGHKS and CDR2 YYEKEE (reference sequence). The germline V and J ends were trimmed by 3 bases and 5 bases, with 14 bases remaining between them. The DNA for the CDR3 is TGTGCCAGCAGCTACGTGAGGGACGAGGAGACCCAGTACTTC. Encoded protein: CASSYVRDEETQYF.

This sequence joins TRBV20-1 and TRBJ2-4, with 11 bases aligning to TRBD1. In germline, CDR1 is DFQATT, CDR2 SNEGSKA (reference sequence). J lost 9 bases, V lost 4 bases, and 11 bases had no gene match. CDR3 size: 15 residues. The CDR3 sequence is CSATHRDRGFSIQYF. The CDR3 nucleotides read TGCAGTGCTACGCATAGGGACAGGGGGTTTAGCATTCAGTACTTC.

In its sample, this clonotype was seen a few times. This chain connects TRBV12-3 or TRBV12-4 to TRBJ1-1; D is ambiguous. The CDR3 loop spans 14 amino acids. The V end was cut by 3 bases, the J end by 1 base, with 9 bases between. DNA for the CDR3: TGTGCCAGCAGTTTTTACCGGGGGAACACTGAAGCTTTCTTT. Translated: CASSFYRGNTEAFF.

This CDR3 reads CASRETGRTEAFF. In DNA, the CDR3 is TGTGCCAGCAGGGAAACAGGGAGGACTGAAGCTTTCTTT. This sequence joins TRBV28 and TRBJ1-1; D is perhaps TRBD1 (6 bases). The V gene's germline CDR1 is MDHEN and CDR2 SYDVKM. The CDR3 extends over 13 amino acids. V was trimmed by 6 bases and J by 5 bases, leaving 13 bases between them.

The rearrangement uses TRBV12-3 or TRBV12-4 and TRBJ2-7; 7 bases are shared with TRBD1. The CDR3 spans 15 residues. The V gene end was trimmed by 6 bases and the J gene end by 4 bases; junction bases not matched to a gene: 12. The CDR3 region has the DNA TGTGCCAGCAGCCTACCGGGACAGAAGCAATACGAGCAGTACTTC. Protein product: CASSLPGQKQYEQYF.

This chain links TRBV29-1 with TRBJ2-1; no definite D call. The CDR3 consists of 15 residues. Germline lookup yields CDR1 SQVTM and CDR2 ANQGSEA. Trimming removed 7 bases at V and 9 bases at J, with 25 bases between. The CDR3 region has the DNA TGCAGCGCCCTTGCCAGGTTGGCCCCACCCAGTGAGCAGTTCTTC. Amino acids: CSALARLAPPSEQFF.

The CDR3 sequence: CASSQGAGQVNEKLFF. The CDR3 DNA sequence: TGCGCCAGCAGCCAAGGGGCGGGACAGGTGAATGAAAAACTGTTTTTT. The chain has TRBV4-1 and TRBJ1-4; 8 bases match TRBD1. With 1 base clipped from V and 5 bases from J, the junction kept 6 bases outside the gene matches. This CDR3 is 16 amino acids long. In germline, CDR1 is MGHRA, CDR2 YSYEKL.

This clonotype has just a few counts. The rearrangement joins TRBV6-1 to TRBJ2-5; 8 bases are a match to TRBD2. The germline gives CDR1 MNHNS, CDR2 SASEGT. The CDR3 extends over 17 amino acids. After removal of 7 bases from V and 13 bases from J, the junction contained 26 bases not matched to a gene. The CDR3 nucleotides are TGTGCCAGCACTCTCGCCGTTGCCGGCTCAGCGGGGGCGGCATGGTACTTC. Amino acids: CASTLAVAGSAGAAWYF.

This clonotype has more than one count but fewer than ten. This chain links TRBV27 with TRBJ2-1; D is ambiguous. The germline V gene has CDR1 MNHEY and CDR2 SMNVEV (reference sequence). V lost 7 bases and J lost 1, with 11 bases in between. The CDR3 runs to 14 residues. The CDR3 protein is CASKLAASYNEQFF. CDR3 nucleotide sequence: TGTGCCAGCAAGTTGGCAGCGTCCTACAATGAGCAGTTCTTC.

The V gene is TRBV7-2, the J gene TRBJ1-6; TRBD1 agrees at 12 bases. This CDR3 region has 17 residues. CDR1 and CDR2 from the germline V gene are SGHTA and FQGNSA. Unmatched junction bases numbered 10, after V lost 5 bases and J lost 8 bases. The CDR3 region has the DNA TGTGCCAGCAGCCATCCCCGGGGACAGGGGGCAGATTCACCCCTCCACTTT. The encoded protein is CASSHPRGQGADSPLHF.

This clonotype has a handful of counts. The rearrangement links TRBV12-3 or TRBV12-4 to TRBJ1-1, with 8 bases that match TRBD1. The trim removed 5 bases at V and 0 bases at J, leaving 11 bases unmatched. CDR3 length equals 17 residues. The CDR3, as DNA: TGTGCCAGCAGTCCCGGGACAGGTTGGGGAATGAACACTGAAGCTTTCTTT. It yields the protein CASSPGTGWGMNTEAFF.

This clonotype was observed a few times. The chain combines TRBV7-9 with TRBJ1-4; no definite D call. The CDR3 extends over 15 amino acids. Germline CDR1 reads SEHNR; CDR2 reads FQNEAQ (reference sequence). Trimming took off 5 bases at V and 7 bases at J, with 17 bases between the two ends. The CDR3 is CASSPSTALGEKLFF. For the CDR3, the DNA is TGTGCCAGCAGCCCCAGCACGGCGTTGGGTGAAAAACTGTTTTTT.

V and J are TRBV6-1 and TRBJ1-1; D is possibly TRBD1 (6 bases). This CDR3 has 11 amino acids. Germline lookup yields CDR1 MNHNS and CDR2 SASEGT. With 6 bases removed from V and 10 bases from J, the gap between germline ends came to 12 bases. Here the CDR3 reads CASRLGHGAFF. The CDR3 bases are TGTGCCAGCAGATTGGGACACGGAGCTTTCTTT.

CDR3 nucleotides: TGCAGTGCTAGCATTCAATGGGCAGATACGCAGTATTTT. It encodes CSASIQWADTQYF. The chain employs TRBV20-1 and TRBJ2-3; D is ambiguous. From germline, CDR1 is DFQATT and CDR2 SNEGSKA (reference sequence). The CDR3 totals 13 residues. V lost 3 bases and J lost 4, with 11 bases in between.